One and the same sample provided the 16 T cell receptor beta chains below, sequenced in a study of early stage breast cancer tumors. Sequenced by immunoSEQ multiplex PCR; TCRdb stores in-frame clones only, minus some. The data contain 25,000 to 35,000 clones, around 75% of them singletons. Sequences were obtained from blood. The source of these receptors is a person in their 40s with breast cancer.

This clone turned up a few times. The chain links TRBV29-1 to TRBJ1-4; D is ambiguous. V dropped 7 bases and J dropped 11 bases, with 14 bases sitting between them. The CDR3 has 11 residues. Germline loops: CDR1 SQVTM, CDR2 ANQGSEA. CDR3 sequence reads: CSAVTDGKLFF. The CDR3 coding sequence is TGCAGCGCCGTAACTGACGGTAAACTGTTTTTT. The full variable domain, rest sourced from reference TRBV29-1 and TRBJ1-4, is SAVISQKPSRDICQRGTSLTIQCQVDSQVTMMFWYRQQPGQSLTLIATANQGSEATYESGFVIDKFPISRPNLTFSTLTVSNMSPEDSSIYLCSAVTDGKLFFGSGTQLSVL.

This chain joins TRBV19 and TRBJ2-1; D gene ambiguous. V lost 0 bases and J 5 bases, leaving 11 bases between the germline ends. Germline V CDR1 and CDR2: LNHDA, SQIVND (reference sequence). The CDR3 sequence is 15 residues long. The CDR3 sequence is CASSIDGLRNNEQFF. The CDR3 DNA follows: TGTGCCAGTAGTATAGATGGGCTACGCAACAATGAGCAGTTCTTC.

CDR3: CASSLVSSWTYEQYF. CDR3 bases: TGCGCCAGCAGCTTGGTTTCTAGCTGGACCTACGAGCAGTACTTC. V gene TRBV5-1 combines with J gene TRBJ2-7, with D maybe TRBD2 (5 bases). This CDR3 spans 15 amino acids. Trimming took 0 bases from V and 2 from J, leaving 12 bases between them. Germline-derived CDR1 and CDR2 are SGHRS and YFSETQ.

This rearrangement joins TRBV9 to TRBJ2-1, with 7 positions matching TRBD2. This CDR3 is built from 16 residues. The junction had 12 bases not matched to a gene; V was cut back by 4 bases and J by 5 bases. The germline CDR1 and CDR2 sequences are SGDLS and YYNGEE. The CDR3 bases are TGTGCCAGCAGCCCCGACCCCCCAGCGGGACACAATGAGCAGTTCTTC. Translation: CASSPDPPAGHNEQFF.

This CDR3 is CASSQGIGGTGELFF. The CDR3 coding sequence is TGTGCCAGCAGCCAAGGGATCGGAGGAACCGGGGAGCTGTTTTTT. V gene TRBV4-2 combines with J gene TRBJ2-2, with D maybe TRBD2 (5 bases). The V gene's germline CDR1 is LGHNA and CDR2 YNFKEQ. V lost 1 base, J lost 5 bases, and 11 bases lay in between. This CDR3 is built from 15 residues.

The CDR3 coding sequence is TGTGCCAGCAGCTTGGTAATCCAAGGGACGAACACCGGGGAGCTGTTTTTT. Its protein is CASSLVIQGTNTGELFF. This sequence joins TRBV5-6 and TRBJ2-2; D is ambiguous. Deletions cut 0 bases from V and 0 bases from J, with 12 bases between. This CDR3 spans 17 amino acids. Germline lookup yields CDR1 SGHDT and CDR2 YYEEEE.

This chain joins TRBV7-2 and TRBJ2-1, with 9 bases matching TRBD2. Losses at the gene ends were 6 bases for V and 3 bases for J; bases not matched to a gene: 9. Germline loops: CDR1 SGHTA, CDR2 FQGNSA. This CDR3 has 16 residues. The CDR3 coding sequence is TGTGCCAGCAGGCACGGGTTAGCGGGGGACTACAATGAGCAGTTCTTC. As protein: CASRHGLAGDYNEQFF. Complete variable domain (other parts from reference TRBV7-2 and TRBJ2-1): GAGVSQSPSNKVTEKGKDVELRCDPISGHTALYWYRQSLGQGLEFLIYFQGNSAPDKSGLPSDRFSAERTGGSVSTLTIQRTQQEDSAVYLCASRHGLAGDYNEQFFGPGTRLTVL.

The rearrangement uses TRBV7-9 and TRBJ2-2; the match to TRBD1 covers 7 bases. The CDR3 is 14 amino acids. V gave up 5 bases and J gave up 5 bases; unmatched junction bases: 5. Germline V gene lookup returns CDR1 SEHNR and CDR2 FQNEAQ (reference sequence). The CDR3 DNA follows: TGTGCCAGCAGCCACAGGGGTCAGACCGGGGAGCTGTTTTTT. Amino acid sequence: CASSHRGQTGELFF.

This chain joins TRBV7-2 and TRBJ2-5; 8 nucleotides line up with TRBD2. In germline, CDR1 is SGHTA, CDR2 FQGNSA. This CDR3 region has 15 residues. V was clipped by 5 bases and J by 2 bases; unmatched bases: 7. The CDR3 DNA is TGTGCCAGCAGCCCGACTAGCGTGAGTCAAGAGACCCAGTACTTC. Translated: CASSPTSVSQETQYF.

The DNA of the CDR3 is TGTGCCAGCAGTTCAACTTACAATGAGCAGTTCTTC. Translating it yields CASSSTYNEQFF. The genes are TRBV6-5 and TRBJ2-1; no definite D call. Trimming removed 4 bases at V and 4 bases at J, with 5 bases between. The V gene's germline CDR1 is MNHEY and CDR2 SVGAGI. CDR3 length equals 12 residues.

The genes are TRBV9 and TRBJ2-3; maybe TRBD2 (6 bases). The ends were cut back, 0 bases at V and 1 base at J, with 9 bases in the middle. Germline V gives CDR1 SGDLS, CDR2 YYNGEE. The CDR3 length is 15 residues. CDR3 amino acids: CASSVAGVGTDTQYF. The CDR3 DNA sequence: TGTGCCAGCAGCGTAGCGGGAGTGGGCACAGATACGCAGTATTTT.

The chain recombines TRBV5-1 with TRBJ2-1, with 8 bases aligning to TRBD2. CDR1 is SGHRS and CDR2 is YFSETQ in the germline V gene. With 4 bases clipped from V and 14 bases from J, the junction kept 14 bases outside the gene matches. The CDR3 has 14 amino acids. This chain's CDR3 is CASSPIPGLEGEFF. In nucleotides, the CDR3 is TGCGCCAGCAGCCCGATACCGGGACTAGAAGGGGAGTTCTTC.

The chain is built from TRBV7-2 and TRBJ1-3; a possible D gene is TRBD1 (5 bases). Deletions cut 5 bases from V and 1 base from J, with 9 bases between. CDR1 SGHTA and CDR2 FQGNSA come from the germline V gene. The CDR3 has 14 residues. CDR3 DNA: TGTGCCAGCAGCCCCGGACATTCTGGAAACACCATATATTTT. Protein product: CASSPGHSGNTIYF.

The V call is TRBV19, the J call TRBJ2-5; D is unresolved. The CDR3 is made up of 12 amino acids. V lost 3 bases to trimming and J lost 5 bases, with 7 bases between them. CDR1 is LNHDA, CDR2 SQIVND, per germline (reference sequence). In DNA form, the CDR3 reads TGTGCCAGTAGTATGAATAGGGAGACCCAGTACTTC. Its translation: CASSMNRETQYF.

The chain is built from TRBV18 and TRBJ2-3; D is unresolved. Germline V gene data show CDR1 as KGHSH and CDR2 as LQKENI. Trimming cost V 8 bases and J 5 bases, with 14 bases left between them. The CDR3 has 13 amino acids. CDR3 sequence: CASTRFSGDTQYF. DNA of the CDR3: TGTGCCAGCACCCGCTTCTCTGGAGATACGCAGTATTTT.

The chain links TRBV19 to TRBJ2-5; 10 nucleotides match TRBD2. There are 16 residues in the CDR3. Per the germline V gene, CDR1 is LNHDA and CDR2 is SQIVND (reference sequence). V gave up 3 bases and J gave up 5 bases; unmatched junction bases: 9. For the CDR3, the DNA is TGTGCCAGTAGTATGCAGCGGGAGGGCCCGGGGGAGACCCAGTACTTC. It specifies CASSMQREGPGETQYF.